Detailed here is one TCR beta chain. The antigen remains unidentified. This entry is derived from a study of radiation and T cells in renal cell carcinoma. Study-wide results and limits: From baseline, blood top tumor clonotypes peaked at 2 weeks post-radiation.

With 1 base clipped from V and 10 bases from J, the junction kept 4 bases outside the gene matches. Germline lookup yields CDR1 SGHRS and CDR2 YFSETQ. This CDR3 has 14 residues. Sequencing used immunoSEQ multiplex PCR; TCRdb keeps in-frame clones, though not all of them. The sample has 150,000 or so clones, less than 90% seen once. This sample's time point: blood 4 weeks post-SBRT, at nephrectomy. Treatment here: 15 Gy SBRT to primary tumor, nephrectomy 4 weeks later. Nephrectomy followed 15 Gy stereotactic body radiation by 4 weeks. Blood was sampled at baseline, 2 weeks and 4 weeks after SBRT. Clear cell pathology was present in this patient's renal cell carcinoma.

Specimen: blood, collected from a patient whose treatment included radiotherapy and nephrectomy. The receptor's source is a woman between 50 and 59 years old with renal cell carcinoma. The V gene is TRBV5-1, the J gene TRBJ1-6, with TRBD1 matching 8 bases. This chain's CDR3 is CASSLPGGASPLHF. DNA for the CDR3: TGCGCCAGCAGCTTGCCAGGGGGCGCCTCACCCCTCCACTTT.